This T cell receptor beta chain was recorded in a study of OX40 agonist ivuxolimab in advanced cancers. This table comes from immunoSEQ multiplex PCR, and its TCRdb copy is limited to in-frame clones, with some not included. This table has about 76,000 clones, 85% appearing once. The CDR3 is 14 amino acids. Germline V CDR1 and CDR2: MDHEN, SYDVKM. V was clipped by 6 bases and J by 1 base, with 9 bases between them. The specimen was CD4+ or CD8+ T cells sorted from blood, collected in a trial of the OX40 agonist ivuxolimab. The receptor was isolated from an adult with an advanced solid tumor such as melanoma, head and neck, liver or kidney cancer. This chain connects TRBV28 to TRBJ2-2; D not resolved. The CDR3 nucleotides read TGTGCCAGCAGGATCACTTGGAACACCGGGGAGCTGTTTTTT. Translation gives CASRITWNTGELFF.